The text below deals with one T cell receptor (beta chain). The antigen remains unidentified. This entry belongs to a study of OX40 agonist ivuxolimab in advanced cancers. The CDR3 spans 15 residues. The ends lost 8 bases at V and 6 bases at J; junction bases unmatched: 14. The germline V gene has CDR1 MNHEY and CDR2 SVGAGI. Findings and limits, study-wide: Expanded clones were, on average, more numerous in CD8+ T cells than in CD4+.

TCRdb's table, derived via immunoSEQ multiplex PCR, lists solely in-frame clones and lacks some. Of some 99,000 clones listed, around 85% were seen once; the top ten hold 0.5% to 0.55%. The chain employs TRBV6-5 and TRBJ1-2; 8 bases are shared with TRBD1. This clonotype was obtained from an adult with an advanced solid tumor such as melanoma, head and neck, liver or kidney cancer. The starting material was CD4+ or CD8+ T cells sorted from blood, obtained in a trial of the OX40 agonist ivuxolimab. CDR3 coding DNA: TGTGCCAGCTCGTCCCCTGACAGGGGCGAGGATGGCTACACCTTC. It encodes CASSSPDRGEDGYTF.